This T cell receptor beta chain was sequenced for a study of cytomegalovirus exposure and HLA in healthy donors. Turning to the study itself: An early data release held 75 million to 100 million unique TCRs from HLA-typed donors. Study-wide results and limits: An Asian-associated ancestry cluster reportedly showed fewer N-insertions than the roughly 670-donor mean in a later analysis.

Germline CDR1 SGHNT, CDR2 YYREEE (reference sequence). V was pared by 2 bases and J by 0 bases, with 2 bases of the junction left unmatched. This CDR3 is built from 15 residues. The sample holds one count of this clone. The antigen remains undetermined. PCR amplification relied on 60 Vbeta primers (plus 13 Jbeta primers). Data came from immunoSEQ multiplex PCR; TCRdb stores just in-frame clones and leaves some out. The table lists around 110,000 clones, about 86% of them singletons, with roughly 3.9% in the top ten. The gene calls are TRBV5-4 and TRBJ2-7; 10 nucleotides match TRBD2. The sample taken for sequencing was PBMCs. The TCR sequence derives from a woman aged 30 to 39 in good health and CMV-seronegative. The CDR3 loop is CASSFGTSVSYEQYF. The CDR3, as DNA: TGTGCCAGCAGCTTCGGGACTAGCGTCTCCTACGAGCAGTACTTC.